This T cell receptor beta chain comes out of a study of T cell repertoires in cytomegalovirus infection. Study details: Evidence of both CMV infection and a matching HLA type came from public TCR beta signatures. Study findings and constraints: Using cumulative public TCR beta family frequency, the authors identified those who carried CMV together with the relevant HLA. What dominated the ex vivo response were HLA-C-restricted CMV-specific TCR beta clonotypes.

MiXCR, run by TCRdb on the reads, gives a single entry per CDR3 protein. The sample has 200,000 or so distinct CDR3 sequences, roughly 28% seen once. Trimming took 4 bases from V and 0 from J, leaving 10 bases between them. There are 14 residues in the CDR3. CDR1 SGHRS and CDR2 YFSETQ come from the germline V gene. This clonotype came up a few times. The antigen is undetermined. The receptor was derived from a human donor in good health (CMV status not recorded). Some clones in this sample may be carry-over from other donors' samples. Source material: PBMCs. The chain is built from TRBV5-1 and TRBJ1-1; TRBD1 might be the D (5 bases). CDR3 sequence reads: CASSPGVMNTEAFF. CDR3 in DNA: TGCGCCAGCAGCCCGGGGGTCATGAACACTGAAGCTTTCTTT.